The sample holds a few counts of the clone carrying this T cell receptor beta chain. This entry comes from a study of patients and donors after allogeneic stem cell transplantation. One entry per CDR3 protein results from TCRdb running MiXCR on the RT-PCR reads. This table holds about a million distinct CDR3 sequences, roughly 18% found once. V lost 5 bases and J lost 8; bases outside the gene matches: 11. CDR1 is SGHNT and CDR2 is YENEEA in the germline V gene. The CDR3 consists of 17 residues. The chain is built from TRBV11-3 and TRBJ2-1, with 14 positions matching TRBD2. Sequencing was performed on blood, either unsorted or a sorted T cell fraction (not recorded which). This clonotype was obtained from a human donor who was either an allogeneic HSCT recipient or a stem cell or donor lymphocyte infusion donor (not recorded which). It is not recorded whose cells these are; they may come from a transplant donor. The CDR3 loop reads CASSPLAGTSGGYEQFF. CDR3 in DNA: TGTGCCAGCAGCCCTCTCGCCGGGACTAGCGGGGGCTATGAGCAGTTCTTC.